This T cell receptor beta chain emerged from a study of STAT5B mutations in CD4+ large granular lymphocyte leukemia. Whole-study findings and limits: 8/27 top patient clones versus 2/35 control clones were TRBV06-family. Main leukemic clonotypes were patient-specific, but roughly 26% appeared at low frequency elsewhere. Without HLA matching, higher CD4+ than CD8+ T-LGLL clonality could reflect small sample size.

Some clones are missing from TCRdb's copy, which holds only in-frame ones; the method was immunoSEQ multiplex PCR. The sample consists of 20,000 to 25,000 clones, over 65% of them appearing once. Regarding this clone: Antigen unknown.

The V gene end was trimmed by 0 bases and the J gene end by 5 bases; junction bases not matched to a gene: 5. The germline gives CDR1 SGDLS, CDR2 YYNGEE. The CDR3 covers 15 residues. This clonotype was obtained from a human donor in good health. What was sequenced was CD4+ T cells from blood buffy coats. This chain links TRBV9 with TRBJ2-5; 9 bases map to TRBD2. CDR3: CASSVDSSGRETQYF. CDR3 DNA sequence: TGTGCCAGCAGCGTAGATTCGAGCGGGAGGGAGACCCAGTACTTC.